One and the same sample provided the 21 T cell receptor beta chains below, sequenced in a study of blood T cell repertoires in COVID-19. Measured with immunoSEQ multiplex PCR; TCRdb has only the in-frame clones, and not every one. Of 75,000 to 90,000 clones listed, roughly 80% are singletons. The sequencing input was peripheral blood. Receptors were obtained from a man aged 60-69 years with COVID-19, enrolled during active disease.

This clone was found once. The chain combines TRBV10-3 with TRBJ2-5; D is undetermined. Trimming stripped 2 bases from V and 4 bases from J, with 17 bases between. Germline CDR1 reads ENHRY; CDR2 reads SYGVKD. There are 16 residues in the CDR3. DNA for the CDR3: TGTGCCATCAGTGAGGGTATAGCCAGCCGCGGAGAGACCCAGTACTTC. This sequence encodes CAISEGIASRGETQYF.

This chain uses TRBV6-5 with TRBJ1-3; TRBD1 matches 8 bases. Germline CDR1 is MNHEY and CDR2 is SVGAGI. The V gene end was trimmed by 5 bases and the J gene end by 2 bases; junction bases not matched to a gene: 2. The CDR3 length is 14 residues. The CDR3 sequence: CASSTQGAGNTIYF. CDR3 sequence (DNA): TGTGCCAGCAGTACACAGGGGGCTGGAAACACCATATATTTT.

The V and J genes are TRBV5-6 and TRBJ2-1; 9 nucleotides match TRBD1. The V gene end was trimmed by 1 base and the J gene end by 6 bases; junction bases not matched to a gene: 5. The CDR3 has 15 amino acids. The V gene's germline CDR1 is SGHDT and CDR2 YYEEEE. CDR3 nucleotides: TGTGCCAGCAGCTTGTTGGGACAGGGCAGCAATGAGCAGTTCTTC. This gives the protein CASSLLGQGSNEQFF.

The V and J genes are TRBV11-3 and TRBJ2-2; 9 nucleotides agree with TRBD2. The CDR3 is 16 residues long. The germline gives CDR1 SGHNT, CDR2 YENEEA. The V and J ends lost 5 bases and 0 bases, in that order; junction bases with no gene match: 4. The CDR3 sequence is CASSILAGANTGELFF. CDR3 nucleotides: TGTGCCAGCAGCATATTAGCGGGAGCGAACACCGGGGAGCTGTTTTTT.

This clone was counted a few times. The chain is built from TRBV18 and TRBJ1-2; TRBD1 might be the D (5 bases). The CDR3 is 13 amino acids. V lost 4 bases to trimming and J lost 2 bases, with 8 bases between them. Germline CDR1 and CDR2: KGHSH and LQKENI. The CDR3 nucleotides are TGTGCCAGCTCACGGGAGGGGAACTATGGCTACACCTTC. Protein product: CASSREGNYGYTF.

The chain uses TRBV2 and TRBJ2-3; 10 bases are shared with TRBD1. The CDR3 has 15 amino acids. The germline CDR1 and CDR2 sequences are SNHLY and FYNNEI. With V trimmed by 6 bases and J by 4 bases, 7 bases remained unmatched. The CDR3 loop is CASRLDRGRSDTQYF. The CDR3 region has the DNA TGTGCCAGCAGACTGGACAGGGGGAGGTCAGATACGCAGTATTTT.

CDR3 loop: CASSSRQGSGEQYF. Written as DNA, the CDR3 is TGTGCCAGCAGCTCACGGCAGGGGTCTGGCGAGCAGTACTTC. V is TRBV7-9 and J is TRBJ2-7; weak D call: TRBD1 (6 bases). The CDR3 loop spans 14 amino acids. Germline loops: CDR1 SEHNR, CDR2 FQNEAQ (reference sequence). Trimming shortened V by 4 bases and J by 6 bases, and 16 bases separated the two germline ends.

The J gene is TRBJ2-2, the V gene TRBV5-1; 7 bases align to TRBD1. The V segment lost 4 bases and the J segment 7 bases; nucleotides outside the gene matches: 10. The CDR3 extends over 15 amino acids. Germline V gene sequence: CDR1 SGHRS, CDR2 YFSETQ. As DNA, the CDR3 is TGCGCCAGCAGCCCCCGACAGGGATGGGTCGGGGAGCTGTTTTTT. Protein sequence: CASSPRQGWVGELFF.

This chain links TRBV11-2 with TRBJ1-6, with D possibly TRBD1 on 5 matching bases. Trimming left V 5 bases short and J 9 bases short, with 20 bases between. The CDR3 has 16 residues. The V gene's germline CDR1 is SGHAT and CDR2 FQNNGV. The CDR3 nucleotides are TGTGCCAGCAGCCACACCCCCCAGGCTACAGGTTCACCCCTCCACTTT. Translated, it gives CASSHTPQATGSPLHF.

This clone was found once. The rearrangement uses TRBV7-2 and TRBJ2-1, with TRBD1 matching over 12 bases. Per the germline V gene, CDR1 is SGHTA and CDR2 is FQGNSA. The CDR3 extends over 15 amino acids. The V and J ends lost 5 bases and 8 bases, in that order; junction bases with no gene match: 7. The CDR3 region has the DNA TGTGCCAGCAGCCGCTCCGGGACAGGGGGCCATGAGCAGTTCTTC. This sequence encodes CASSRSGTGGHEQFF.

V and J are TRBV19 and TRBJ1-1; 7 bases agree with TRBD1. V lost 6 bases and J lost 1; bases outside the gene matches: 5. CDR1 LNHDA and CDR2 SQIVND come from the germline V gene (reference sequence). The CDR3 is 14 residues long. The CDR3 DNA reads TGTGCCAGTAGCCAAGACAGGGCGAACACTGAAGCTTTCTTT. Amino acids: CASSQDRANTEAFF.

The chain combines TRBV18 with TRBJ2-7; a possible D gene is TRBD1 (6 bases). There are 17 residues in the CDR3. Germline V gene sequence: CDR1 KGHSH, CDR2 LQKENI. V was clipped by 2 bases and J by 0 bases, with 17 bases between them. As DNA, the CDR3 is TGTGCCAGCTCACCAAGACCGGGACAAAGGAGCTCCTACGAGCAGTACTTC. Translating gives CASSPRPGQRSSYEQYF.

This clone was counted a single time. The chain links TRBV18 to TRBJ1-1; 7 bases agree with TRBD1. Per the germline V gene, CDR1 is KGHSH and CDR2 is LQKENI. The ends lost 2 bases at V and 7 bases at J; junction bases unmatched: 7. The CDR3 has 14 residues. CDR3 DNA: TGTGCCAGCTCACCAAACCAGGGGGATTATGAAGCTTTCTTT. As protein: CASSPNQGDYEAFF.

This clone has a single count. V gene TRBV6-5 combines with J gene TRBJ1-1; 7 bases match TRBD1. J lost 4 bases, V lost 4 bases, and 3 bases had no gene match. CDR1 and CDR2 (germline): MNHEY, SVGAGI. The CDR3 is 13 amino acids. The CDR3 region is CASSLTGTTEAFF. In DNA form, the CDR3 reads TGTGCCAGCAGTTTGACAGGGACCACTGAAGCTTTCTTT.

The chain is built from TRBV27 and TRBJ1-1, with 8 bases aligning to TRBD1. The CDR3 length is 15 residues. Per germline, CDR1 MNHEY and CDR2 SMNVEV (reference sequence). The ends lost 6 bases at V and 4 bases at J; junction bases unmatched: 10. The CDR3 DNA follows: TGTGCCAGCAGACCCGCAGGGGGCGGGCGCACTGAAGCTTTCTTT. Translating gives CASRPAGGGRTEAFF.

The gene calls are TRBV5-1 and TRBJ2-2; 8 nucleotides line up with TRBD1. Germline CDR1 is SGHRS and CDR2 is YFSETQ. The CDR3 runs to 16 residues. With V trimmed by 4 bases and J by 4 bases, 9 bases remained unmatched. The CDR3 here is CASSEDRGFSTGELFF. The CDR3, as DNA: TGCGCCAGCAGCGAAGACAGGGGCTTCTCCACCGGGGAGCTGTTTTTT.

The V and J genes are TRBV5-1 and TRBJ1-4; 10 nucleotides align to TRBD1. Germline V gene sequence: CDR1 SGHRS, CDR2 YFSETQ. This CDR3 is 15 amino acids long. V lost 3 bases to trimming and J lost 5 bases; unmatched junction nucleotides: 4. The CDR3 DNA follows: TGCGCCAGCAGCTCGCCGGGACAGGGGAATGAAAAACTGTTTTTT. Amino acids: CASSSPGQGNEKLFF.

This rearrangement joins TRBV3-1 (or the pseudogene TRBV3-2) to TRBJ1-2; tentatively, D is TRBD1 (6 bases). Looked up from germline, CDR1 is LGHDT and CDR2 is YNNKEL (reference sequence). This CDR3 is 15 amino acids long. Trimming removed 3 bases at V and 0 bases at J, with 11 bases between. The CDR3, as DNA: TGTGCCAGCAGCCACAGGGGCAGTCCTAACTATGGCTACACCTTC. It yields the protein CASSHRGSPNYGYTF.

The gene calls are TRBV19 and TRBJ1-2; TRBD1 might be the D (6 bases). Between the trimmed V and J ends, which lost 3 bases and 1 base, there was a span of 12 bases. The CDR3 runs to 15 residues. CDR1 is LNHDA and CDR2 is SQIVND in the germline V gene (reference sequence). The chain's CDR3 is CASSIGTTGNYGYTF. The CDR3 region has the DNA TGTGCCAGTAGTATCGGGACAACCGGTAACTATGGCTACACCTTC.

This rearrangement joins TRBV9 to TRBJ2-1; D perhaps matches TRBD2 (6 bases). This CDR3 has 15 amino acids. The germline V gene encodes CDR1 SGDLS and CDR2 YYNGEE. V was cut by 0 bases and J by 0 bases, with 7 bases left in between. The CDR3 protein is CASSVGTNSYNEQFF. CDR3 bases: TGTGCCAGCAGCGTAGGGACTAACTCCTACAATGAGCAGTTCTTC.

The V gene is TRBV4-2, the J gene TRBJ2-3; tentatively, D is TRBD1 (6 bases). The CDR3 is 14 residues long. V was trimmed by 0 bases and J by 5 bases, leaving 9 bases between them. Germline V gives CDR1 LGHNA, CDR2 YNFKEQ. CDR3 DNA sequence: TGTGCCAGCAGCCAAGACAGCAGGGGAGATACGCAGTATTTT. Encoded protein: CASSQDSRGDTQYF.